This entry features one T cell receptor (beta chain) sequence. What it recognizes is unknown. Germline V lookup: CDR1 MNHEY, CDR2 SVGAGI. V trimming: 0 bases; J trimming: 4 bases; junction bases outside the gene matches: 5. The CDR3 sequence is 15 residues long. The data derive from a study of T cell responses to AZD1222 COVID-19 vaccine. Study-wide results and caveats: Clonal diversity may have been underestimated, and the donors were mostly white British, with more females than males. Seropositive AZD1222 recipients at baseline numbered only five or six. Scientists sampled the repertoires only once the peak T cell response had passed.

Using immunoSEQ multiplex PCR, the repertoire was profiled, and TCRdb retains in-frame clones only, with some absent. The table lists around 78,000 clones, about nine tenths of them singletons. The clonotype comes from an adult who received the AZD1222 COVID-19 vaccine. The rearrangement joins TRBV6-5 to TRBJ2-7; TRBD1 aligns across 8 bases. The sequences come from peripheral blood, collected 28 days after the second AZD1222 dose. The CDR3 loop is CASSYSFQGAYEQYF. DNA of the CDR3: TGTGCCAGCAGTTACTCGTTTCAGGGGGCTTACGAGCAGTACTTC.